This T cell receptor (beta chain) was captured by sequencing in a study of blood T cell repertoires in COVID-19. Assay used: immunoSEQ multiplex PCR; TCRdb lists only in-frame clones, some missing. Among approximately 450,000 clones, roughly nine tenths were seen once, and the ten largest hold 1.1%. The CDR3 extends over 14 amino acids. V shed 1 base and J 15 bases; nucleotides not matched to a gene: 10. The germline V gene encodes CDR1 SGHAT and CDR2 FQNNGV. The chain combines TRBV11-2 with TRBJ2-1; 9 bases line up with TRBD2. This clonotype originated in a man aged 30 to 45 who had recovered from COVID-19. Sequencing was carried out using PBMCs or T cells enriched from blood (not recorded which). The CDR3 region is CASSLGAGGPRWFF. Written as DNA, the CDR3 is TGTGCCAGCAGCTTAGGAGCGGGAGGCCCCAGATGGTTCTTC.